This T cell receptor (beta chain) derives from a study of T cell responses to AZD1222 COVID-19 vaccine. The protocol was immunoSEQ multiplex PCR, while the TCRdb copy is restricted to in-frame clones and leaves out a portion. In the table there are about 34,000 clones, 70% to 80% of which are singletons. This TCR was sampled from an adult who received the AZD1222 COVID-19 vaccine. This sample comprised peripheral blood, obtained 28 days after the second AZD1222 dose.

The CDR3: CASSYSTGRVEQYF. CDR3 coding DNA: TGTGCCAGCAGTTACTCGACAGGGAGGGTCGAGCAGTACTTC. The V call is TRBV6-2 or TRBV6-3, the J call TRBJ2-7; D may be TRBD1 or TRBD2 (7 bases each). Per germline, CDR1 MNHEY and CDR2 SVGEGT. The CDR3 contains 14 residues. Trimming pared 0 bases from V and 6 bases from J, leaving 12 bases between.